The 25 T cell receptor beta chains reported below all come from one sample, sequenced in a study of T-cell memory formation after mild COVID-19. Each CDR3 protein gets one entry after TCRdb re-called the 5' RACE reads with MiXCR. The sample consists of roughly 86,000 distinct CDR3 sequences, 13% of them appearing once. Sequences were obtained from PBMCs or a T cell subset sorted from them (not recorded which). Source of these receptors: an adult woman who had mild COVID-19 (a few samples of this study predate the infection). Cell type and time point are not known.

This clonotype was seen repeatedly, ten times or more. The chain couples TRBV13 to TRBJ2-3; D is perhaps TRBD1 (6 bases). V lost 1 base and J lost 7, with 18 bases in between. The CDR3 covers 16 residues. Germline loops: CDR1 PRHDT, CDR2 FYEKMQ (reference sequence). CDR3 nucleotides: TGTGCCAGCAGCTTAGTCCGACAGGCCGAGGGAAATACGCAGTATTTT. Translated: CASSLVRQAEGNTQYF.

This clonotype came up many times. The J gene is TRBJ2-7, the V gene TRBV24-1; D is uncertain. Germline assignment: CDR1 KGHDR and CDR2 SFDVKD. This CDR3 has 12 amino acids. Trimming removed 6 bases at V and 3 bases at J, with 8 bases between. The CDR3, as DNA: TGTGCCACCAGTCATCCGGGCTACGAGCAGTACTTC. Protein sequence: CATSHPGYEQYF.

The chain links TRBV20-1 to TRBJ2-1; possibly TRBD1 or TRBD2 for D (5 bases each). Germline CDR1 reads DFQATT; CDR2 reads SNEGSKA (reference sequence). The CDR3 covers 15 residues. Trimming removed 0 bases from V and 8 bases from J, with 17 bases in between. CDR3 loop: CSARELRGVHDEQFF. DNA for the CDR3: TGCAGTGCTAGAGAGTTGAGAGGGGTACACGATGAGCAGTTCTTC.

J is TRBJ2-7 and V is TRBV5-1; D is undetermined. The CDR3 is 12 residues long. Germline CDR1 and CDR2: SGHRS and YFSETQ. V was trimmed by 0 bases and J by 6 bases, leaving 7 bases between them. The CDR3 region is CASSLVGIEQYF. As DNA, the CDR3 is TGCGCCAGCAGCTTGGTTGGGATCGAGCAGTACTTC.

This clonotype showed up just a few times. The V and J genes are TRBV3-1 and TRBJ2-1; D might be TRBD1 (5 bases). This CDR3 contains 15 residues. Germline V gene data show CDR1 as LGHDT and CDR2 as YNNKEL (reference sequence). The ends were cut back, 4 bases at V and 2 bases at J, with 12 bases in the middle. The CDR3 loop reads CASSPDIVTYNEQFF. CDR3 nucleotide sequence: TGTGCCAGCAGCCCGGACATCGTAACCTACAATGAGCAGTTCTTC.

This clonotype was counted ten times or more. V and J are TRBV29-1 and TRBJ2-3; D call uncertain. V lost 0 bases and J 6 bases, leaving 7 bases between the germline ends. This CDR3 comprises 12 residues. In germline, CDR1 is SQVTM, CDR2 ANQGSEA. The CDR3 is CSVEDGVDTQYF. The CDR3 DNA reads as TGCAGCGTTGAAGATGGGGTGGATACGCAGTATTTT.

This clonotype came up a few times. V usage is TRBV4-3 and J usage is TRBJ2-7; 13 bases are shared with TRBD2. The length of the CDR3 is 16 residues. Trimming cost V 0 bases and J 5 bases; bases outside gene matches: 4. Germline assignment: CDR1 LGHNA and CDR2 YSLEER. CDR3 sequence (DNA): TGCGCCAGCAGCCAAGAACGGACTAGCGGGAGAAACGAGCAGTACTTC. Amino acid sequence: CASSQERTSGRNEQYF.

The CDR3: CASSTPRGGAASGANVLTF. CDR3 nucleotide sequence: TGTGCCAGCAGCACCCCTAGGGGGGGCGCCGCCTCTGGGGCCAACGTCCTGACTTTC. The chain has TRBV7-6 and TRBJ2-6, with D perhaps matching TRBD2 (7 bases). This CDR3 is built from 19 residues. V was clipped by 5 bases and J by 0 bases, with 20 bases between them. CDR1 and CDR2 from the germline V gene are SGHVS and FNYEAQ.

This clonotype was counted a few times. The rearrangement links TRBV5-1 to TRBJ2-5; no clear D. The V end was cut by 0 bases, the J end by 0 bases, with 3 bases between. CDR1 and CDR2 from the germline V gene are SGHRS and YFSETQ. This CDR3 contains 13 residues. The CDR3 nucleotides read TGCGCCAGCAGCTTGGTTGACCAAGAGACCCAGTACTTC. Encoded protein: CASSLVDQETQYF.

This clonotype came up a few times. The rearrangement uses TRBV9 and TRBJ1-1, with D tentatively TRBD1 (6 bases). V dropped 0 bases and J dropped 7 bases, with 10 bases sitting between them. The germline V gene has CDR1 SGDLS and CDR2 YYNGEE. CDR3 length: 13 amino acids. CDR3 nucleotide sequence: TGTGCCAGCAGCGTAGGGAGGGGGAGTGAAGCTTTCTTT. It is translated as CASSVGRGSEAFF.

This clonotype was detected a few times. This chain uses TRBV5-1 with TRBJ2-7; possible D gene TRBD2, 5 bases. Trimming shortened V by 6 bases and J by 2 bases, and 12 bases separated the two germline ends. CDR1 and CDR2 from the germline V gene are SGHRS and YFSETQ. The CDR3 length is 13 residues. The CDR3 spells CASMDEGAYEQYF. In nucleotides, the CDR3 is TGCGCCAGCATGGACGAGGGAGCCTACGAGCAGTACTTC.

The CDR3 region is CSARREAASSYEQYF. For the CDR3, the DNA is TGCAGTGCTAGACGTGAAGCGGCCAGCTCCTACGAGCAGTACTTC. The chain recombines TRBV20-1 with TRBJ2-7; possible D gene TRBD2, 5 bases. Germline V gene lookup returns CDR1 DFQATT and CDR2 SNEGSKA (reference sequence). V was shortened by 2 bases and J by 0 bases, with 14 bases between the two germline ends. The CDR3 has 15 amino acids.

V and J are TRBV7-9 and TRBJ2-7, with 10 bases matching TRBD1. Germline CDR1 is SEHNR and CDR2 is FQNEAQ (reference sequence). The V and J ends lost 5 bases and 1 base, in that order; junction bases with no gene match: 8. This CDR3 has 16 amino acids. CDR3 sequence (DNA): TGTGCCAGCAGCGTCAGTCCGGGACAGGGGTCCTACGAGCAGTACTTC. It translates to CASSVSPGQGSYEQYF.

This clonotype showed up just a few times. The chain links TRBV25-1 to TRBJ2-7, with D possibly TRBD1 on 6 matching bases. V was cut by 8 bases and J by 2 bases, with 10 bases left in between. The CDR3 is 12 residues long. The germline V gene has CDR1 MGHDK and CDR2 SYGVNS. CDR3 DNA: TGTGCCAGCGCAGGACAGACCTACGAGCAGTACTTC. It codes for CASAGQTYEQYF.

This clonotype was seen only a few times. The genes are TRBV29-1 and TRBJ2-1; 9 bases align to TRBD2. V lost 4 bases to trimming and J lost 8 bases; unmatched junction nucleotides: 3. The CDR3 covers 12 residues. Germline V gives CDR1 SQVTM, CDR2 ANQGSEA. For the CDR3, the DNA is TGCAGCGTTGGGGGGACTAGCTATGAGCAGTTCTTC. Translation gives CSVGGTSYEQFF.

This clonotype appeared a few times. The chain joins TRBV4-3 to TRBJ2-2; TRBD1 matches 8 bases. The ends lost 3 bases at V and 2 bases at J; junction bases unmatched: 5. The CDR3 totals 16 residues. CDR1 and CDR2 (germline): LGHNA, YSLEER. The CDR3 region is CASSQSDRGNTGELFF. CDR3 nucleotides: TGCGCCAGCAGCCAGTCCGACAGGGGAAACACCGGGGAGCTGTTTTTT.

This sequence joins TRBV11-2 and TRBJ1-2; D gene uncertain. Germline loops: CDR1 SGHAT, CDR2 FQNNGV. The germline V and J ends were trimmed by 5 bases and 3 bases, with 13 bases remaining between them. The CDR3 is 14 amino acids. The CDR3 region has the DNA TGTGCCAGCAGCCCCGGCTACGGACACTATGGCTACACCTTC. This translates into CASSPGYGHYGYTF.

A few counts support this clonotype. This chain connects TRBV6-6 to TRBJ2-7, with unresolved D. V lost 2 bases and J lost 4, with 12 bases in between. CDR1 is MNHNY and CDR2 is SVGAGI in the germline V gene (reference sequence). The CDR3 is 14 amino acids. In DNA form, the CDR3 reads TGTGCCAGCAGTTACCGAGGTATGGGATACGAGCAGTACTTC. Its protein is CASSYRGMGYEQYF.

The J gene is TRBJ2-7, the V gene TRBV12-3 or TRBV12-4; D perhaps matches TRBD1 (6 bases). With 5 bases removed from V and 2 bases from J, the gap between germline ends came to 13 bases. This CDR3 has 14 residues. The CDR3 reads CASSPRTDAYEQYF. CDR3 nucleotide sequence: TGTGCCAGCAGTCCCCGGACAGACGCCTACGAGCAGTACTTC.

This clonotype has a handful of counts. CDR3: CSVGSPLTSNYGYTF. The DNA for the CDR3 is TGCAGCGTTGGTTCTCCCCTAACCTCTAACTATGGCTACACCTTC. The chain links TRBV29-1 to TRBJ1-2; D uncertain. This CDR3 is 15 amino acids long. V was trimmed by 4 bases and J by 0 bases, leaving 15 bases between them. CDR1 is SQVTM and CDR2 is ANQGSEA in the germline V gene.

This clonotype was observed a few times. The chain carries TRBV7-6 and TRBJ2-3; D is unresolved. The CDR3 extends over 15 amino acids. Germline V lookup: CDR1 SGHVS, CDR2 FNYEAQ. V was clipped by 5 bases and J by 0 bases, with 12 bases between them. CDR3 sequence (DNA): TGTGCCAGCAGCCCTTACAGCACTAGCACAGATACGCAGTATTTT. Amino acid sequence: CASSPYSTSTDTQYF.

This clonotype was picked up a small number of times. The chain couples TRBV7-3 to TRBJ2-7; the D gene is possibly TRBD2 (6 bases). CDR3 length: 13 residues. The V end lost 4 bases, the J end lost 0 bases, and 7 bases lay between the germline ends. From germline, CDR1 is SGHTA and CDR2 FQGTGA. The CDR3 DNA is TGTGCCAGCAGCTCGACTAGCTCCTACGAGCAGTACTTC. The encoded protein is CASSSTSSYEQYF.

This clonotype was found many times. V gene TRBV5-6 combines with J gene TRBJ2-2; D not certain. The CDR3 spans 13 residues. The germline V gene encodes CDR1 SGHDT and CDR2 YYEEEE. The V gene lost 0 bases and the J gene lost 6 bases, with 6 bases spanning the gap. This CDR3 reads CASSLVHAGELFF. The CDR3 DNA follows: TGTGCCAGCAGCTTGGTTCACGCCGGGGAGCTGTTTTTT.

In its sample, this clonotype was seen a few times. The V call is TRBV7-9, the J call TRBJ2-1; 9 bases are a match to TRBD2. Per germline, CDR1 SEHNR and CDR2 FQNEAQ (reference sequence). The V gene end was trimmed by 5 bases and the J gene end by 9 bases; junction bases not matched to a gene: 8. This CDR3 region has 14 residues. DNA of the CDR3: TGTGCCAGCAGCCGGACTAGCGAGAAGGGTGAGCAGTTCTTC. Translating gives CASSRTSEKGEQFF.

J is TRBJ2-1 and V is TRBV5-4; D uncertain. Germline-derived CDR1 and CDR2 are SGHNT and YYREEE (reference sequence). The ends were cut back, 1 base at V and 0 bases at J, with 11 bases in the middle. The CDR3 loop spans 16 amino acids. CDR3 in amino acids: CASSLKVTNSYNEQFF. The CDR3 DNA reads TGTGCCAGCAGCTTGAAAGTTACAAACTCCTACAATGAGCAGTTCTTC.